What follows are 12 T cell receptor beta chains derived from one specimen sequenced in a study of T cell repertoires in cytomegalovirus infection (dated by TCRdb to about 2019). Sequencing was performed on an Illumina HiSeq 1500. Clones were called with MiXCR by TCRdb after fastp trimmed the public reads at Q25, and only in-frame beta chains were retained. Duplicate CDR3 protein sequences are folded into a single record with the most common DNA and genes. Counted in this sample were around 530,000 distinct CDR3 sequences; about 15% of them appeared once. 20% to 30% of the sample comes from the top ten. Sequenced input: CD8+ T cells from PBMCs. The receptors derive from a human donor in good health (CMV status not recorded). Some clones in this sample may be carry-over from other donors' samples.

This chain uses TRBV27 with TRBJ2-1; 8 nucleotides align to TRBD1. Germline CDR1 and CDR2: MNHEY and SMNVEV (reference sequence). The CDR3 totals 16 residues. The junction had 9 bases not matched to a gene; V was cut back by 7 bases and J by 1 base. CDR3 coding DNA: TGTGCCAGCACCCAGACAGGGGACGGTTCCTACAATGAGCAGTTCTTC. Translation: CASTQTGDGSYNEQFF.

With respect to this clonotype: Being one base from a much bigger clone, this may be a read error. The chain has TRBV12-3 or TRBV12-4 and TRBJ1-5, with D perhaps TRBD1 (5 bases). CDR3 length: 13 residues. Deletions cut 4 bases from V and 7 bases from J, with 11 bases between. The CDR3 loop reads CASSWGLGQPQHF. CDR3 DNA sequence: TGTGCCAGCAGTTGGGGGTTGGGACAGCCCCAGCATTTT.

A remark on this clonotype: No conserved phenylalanine or tryptophan is present at the end of the CDR3, so a read error is the likely explanation. The rearrangement links TRBV12-3 or TRBV12-4 to TRBJ2-7; D is undetermined. The V end lost 6 bases, the J end lost 0 bases, and 12 bases lay between the germline ends. This CDR3 comprises 14 residues. CDR3 residues: CASRQRQSSYEQYL. Written as DNA, the CDR3 is TGTGCCAGCAGACAGCGCCAGAGCTCCTACGAGCAGTACTTA.

The chain links TRBV27 to TRBJ2-7, with TRBD1 matching 11 bases. The CDR3 consists of 14 residues. V shed 5 bases and J 7 bases; nucleotides not matched to a gene: 7. Germline CDR1 MNHEY, CDR2 SMNVEV (reference sequence). The CDR3: CASSPRTGGNEQYF. CDR3 nucleotides: TGTGCCAGCAGTCCTAGGACAGGGGGCAATGAGCAGTACTTC.

The sample holds many counts of this clonotype. This sequence joins TRBV7-9 and TRBJ2-7, with 7 bases matching TRBD2. V was clipped by 4 bases and J by 4 bases; unmatched bases: 7. The germline gives CDR1 SEHNR, CDR2 FQNEAQ (reference sequence). The CDR3 covers 14 residues. The CDR3, as DNA: TGTGCCAGCAGCTCGCCGGGGGGAGGTTACGAGCAGTACTTC. This codes for CASSSPGGGYEQYF.

This clonotype was observed at least ten times. An end of the junction does not agree with germline; a read error may underlie this. The chain carries TRBV27 and TRBJ2-1; 7 bases fit TRBD2. CDR1 and CDR2 (germline): MNHEY, SMNVEV (reference sequence). The CDR3 length is 15 residues. This CDR3 is CASTLGGSKYNEQFF. The CDR3 DNA reads TGTGCCAGCACTTTAGGCGGGAGTAAGTACAATGAGCAGTTCTTC.

This clonotype was observed a handful of times. V is TRBV6-4 and J is TRBJ2-3, with 9 bases aligning to TRBD2. The CDR3 is made up of 15 amino acids. Germline lookup yields CDR1 MRHNA and CDR2 SNTAGT. Germline trimming cut 4 bases from V and 6 bases from J; bases unmatched to any gene: 8. The CDR3 protein is CASSALAGNWDTQYF. Written as DNA, the CDR3 is TGTGCCAGCAGTGCGCTAGCGGGGAATTGGGATACGCAGTATTTT.

This clonotype was observed a handful of times. This rearrangement joins TRBV6-5 to TRBJ2-2; D remains ambiguous. V dropped 0 bases and J dropped 3 bases, with 11 bases sitting between them. Germline assignment: CDR1 MNHEY and CDR2 SVGAGI. The CDR3 is 16 amino acids. CDR3 in amino acids: CASSYSETQYTGELFF. Here the CDR3 DNA reads TGTGCCAGCAGTTACTCAGAGACTCAGTACACCGGGGAGCTGTTTTTT.

This clonotype was counted at least ten times. This chain links TRBV11-3 with TRBJ2-1; the match to TRBD2 covers 12 bases. The CDR3 totals 20 residues. The V gene's germline CDR1 is SGHNT and CDR2 YENEEA. The V gene end was trimmed by 3 bases and the J gene end by 4 bases; junction bases not matched to a gene: 16. The CDR3 sequence: CASSLNLPRTSGVMYNEQFF. CDR3 nucleotides: TGTGCCAGCAGCTTGAATCTTCCCCGGACTAGCGGGGTAATGTACAATGAGCAGTTCTTC.

In its sample, this clonotype was seen many times. The chain has TRBV6-1 and TRBJ2-1; 12 nucleotides agree with TRBD2. Looked up from germline, CDR1 is MNHNS and CDR2 is SASEGT. Trimming removed 4 bases from V and 5 bases from J; junction bases left unmatched: 3. The CDR3 has 15 residues. CDR3 in DNA: TGTGCCAGCAGTGCCCGGACTAGCGGGAACAATGAGCAGTTCTTC. Its protein is CASSARTSGNNEQFF.

As for this clonotype: Just one base apart from a much larger clone, this may be a read error. The CDR3 coding sequence is TGTGCCACGCGGCAGTTTTCCTACAATGAGCAGTTCTTC. Amino acid sequence: CATRQFSYNEQFF. The rearrangement joins TRBV19 to TRBJ2-1; D not resolved. Trimming cost V 10 bases and J 1 base, with 11 bases left between them. Germline V gene sequence: CDR1 LNHDA, CDR2 SQIVND (reference sequence). The CDR3 loop spans 13 amino acids.

This clonotype showed up just a few times. The J gene is TRBJ2-3, the V gene TRBV7-3, with 7 bases aligning to TRBD1. The CDR3 sequence is 15 residues long. Germline CDR1 SGHTA, CDR2 FQGTGA. With 5 bases clipped from V and 3 bases from J, the junction kept 8 bases outside the gene matches. In DNA, the CDR3 is TGTGCCAGCAGCATGACAGGGTTAGGAACAGATACGCAGTATTTT. Its translation is CASSMTGLGTDTQYF.